The 26 T cell receptor beta chains below were found in one sample sequenced in a study of shared clonotypes between healthy human individuals. Assay used: immunoSEQ multiplex PCR; TCRdb lists only in-frame clones, some missing. This sample has under 80,000 clones, with roughly two thirds found just once. The specimen sequenced was memory CD8+ T cells sorted from blood. Regarding subset: CD45RO+ cells pooled with CCR7-negative TemRA cells. Receptor source: a man aged 25 to 40 in good health.

This clone occurred a few times. The chain joins TRBV16 to TRBJ2-1; D is uncertain. V lost 4 bases and J lost 6, with 10 bases in between. CDR1 is KGHSY and CDR2 is FQNENV in the germline V gene. The CDR3 totals 13 residues. Written as DNA, the CDR3 is TGTGCCAGCAGCCCCCCTATACTCAATGAGCAGTTCTTC. Protein product: CASSPPILNEQFF.

The chain has TRBV5-1 and TRBJ2-2, with 8 bases lining up with TRBD2. The CDR3 extends over 16 amino acids. The trim removed 0 bases at V and 6 bases at J, leaving 7 bases unmatched. Per the germline V gene, CDR1 is SGHRS and CDR2 is YFSETQ. In DNA form, the CDR3 reads TGCGCCAGCAGCTTGGACCCGGGAGGGACTCCCGGGGAGCTGTTTTTT. Its translation is CASSLDPGGTPGELFF.

The V and J genes are TRBV7-9 and TRBJ1-2, with D tentatively TRBD1 (5 bases). Trimming removed 3 bases from V and 6 bases from J, with 8 bases in between. CDR1 is SEHNR, CDR2 FQNEAQ, per germline (reference sequence). The CDR3 contains 12 residues. CDR3 DNA: TGTGCCAGCAGCTTGAGGGGTGATGGCTACACCTTC. Translating gives CASSLRGDGYTF.

The chain links TRBV10-3 to TRBJ2-5; 7 bases match TRBD1. Germline assignment: CDR1 ENHRY and CDR2 SYGVKD. V gave up 4 bases and J gave up 3 bases; unmatched junction bases: 2. This CDR3 is built from 13 residues. CDR3 residues: CAISGQGEETQYF. CDR3 DNA sequence: TGTGCCATCAGTGGACAGGGCGAAGAGACCCAGTACTTC.

The chain links TRBV5-4 to TRBJ2-7; 8 bases are shared with TRBD1. The CDR3 has 15 residues. CDR1 SGHNT and CDR2 YYREEE come from the germline V gene (reference sequence). V shed 3 bases, J shed 2 bases, and the junction held 7 bases outside the gene matches. The CDR3 sequence is CASSSPGQEAYEQYF. For the CDR3, the DNA is TGTGCCAGCAGCTCCCCGGGACAGGAGGCCTACGAGCAGTACTTC.

This clone was counted ten times or more. The V gene is TRBV9, the J gene TRBJ2-3, with a weak D call TRBD1 (5 bases). CDR3 length equals 17 residues. CDR1 is SGDLS and CDR2 is YYNGEE in the germline V gene. V was cut by 0 bases and J by 3 bases, with 17 bases left in between. CDR3 nucleotide sequence: TGTGCCAGCAGCGTAGACTCAGGGTACGGTAAAACAGATACGCAGTATTTT. It specifies CASSVDSGYGKTDTQYF.

V gene TRBV27 combines with J gene TRBJ2-5, with 8 bases matching TRBD2. The length of the CDR3 is 14 residues. CDR1 is MNHEY, CDR2 SMNVEV, per germline (reference sequence). With V trimmed by 3 bases and J by 5 bases, 5 bases remained unmatched. CDR3 sequence reads: CASSFSGSGETQYF. CDR3 sequence (DNA): TGTGCCAGCAGTTTCAGCGGGAGCGGGGAGACCCAGTACTTC.

The chain couples TRBV7-6 to TRBJ2-5; D uncertain. This CDR3 contains 14 residues. Deletions cut 0 bases from V and 5 bases from J, with 10 bases between. Germline assignment: CDR1 SGHVS and CDR2 FNYEAQ. DNA of the CDR3: TGTGCCAGCAGCTTAGCGCATCAGTGGGAGACCCAGTACTTC. Encoded protein: CASSLAHQWETQYF.

The chain recombines TRBV7-2 with TRBJ1-4, with D possibly being TRBD1 (6 bases). Trimming removed 5 bases at V and 5 bases at J, with 15 bases between. Germline V lookup: CDR1 SGHTA, CDR2 FQGNSA. This CDR3 is built from 15 residues. The CDR3 reads CASSQVRQGNEKLFF. CDR3 nucleotides: TGTGCCAGCAGCCAGGTTCGGCAGGGGAATGAAAAACTGTTTTTT. The whole variable domain, remainder taken from reference TRBV7-2 and TRBJ1-4, is GAGVSQSPSNKVTEKGKDVELRCDPISGHTALYWYRQSLGQGLEFLIYFQGNSAPDKSGLPSDRFSAERTGGSVSTLTIQRTQQEDSAVYLCASSQVRQGNEKLFFGSGTQLSVL.

The chain recombines TRBV4-3 with TRBJ2-5; 9 bases are shared with TRBD1. J gave up 5 bases and V 3 bases, and 4 bases lay outside the gene matches. CDR1 is LGHNA, CDR2 YSLEER, per germline. The CDR3 contains 14 residues. The CDR3: CASSHRTGAETQYF. The CDR3 DNA is TGCGCCAGCAGCCATAGGACAGGGGCCGAGACCCAGTACTTC.

This clone has only one observation. The chain joins TRBV28 to TRBJ2-7; 9 nucleotides match TRBD2. CDR3 length equals 15 residues. Germline trimming cut 6 bases from V and 2 bases from J; bases unmatched to any gene: 8. Germline-derived CDR1 and CDR2 are MDHEN and SYDVKM. In DNA, the CDR3 is TGTGCCAGCAGAACCGGACTAGCGTTTACCTACGAGCAGTACTTC. Its protein is CASRTGLAFTYEQYF.

In this sample, this clone turned up a few times. The chain couples TRBV19 to TRBJ2-7; 9 bases fit TRBD2. Germline CDR1 is LNHDA and CDR2 is SQIVND (reference sequence). There are 14 residues in the CDR3. The junction had 7 bases not matched to a gene; V was cut back by 3 bases and J by 7 bases. The DNA of the CDR3 is TGTGCCAGTAGTATCCCCGCGGGAGGGCGAGAGCAGTACTTC. Its protein is CASSIPAGGREQYF.

The chain has TRBV11-2 and TRBJ1-2; D remains unclear. The CDR3 loop spans 12 amino acids. Looked up from germline, CDR1 is SGHAT and CDR2 is FQNNGV. V gave up 5 bases and J gave up 0 bases, with 4 bases separating them. The CDR3 coding sequence is TGTGCCAGCAGCACCACTAACTATGGCTACACCTTC. Amino acids: CASSTTNYGYTF.

This chain connects TRBV6-6 to TRBJ2-1; D is unresolved. Trimming removed 8 bases from V and 9 bases from J, with 5 bases in between. The germline V gene has CDR1 MNHNY and CDR2 SVGAGI (reference sequence). This CDR3 is built from 9 residues. This CDR3 reads CASGIEQFF. The CDR3 DNA reads as TGTGCCAGCGGGATTGAGCAGTTCTTC.

The chain has TRBV15 and TRBJ2-7, with 7 bases that match TRBD1. The CDR3 loop spans 15 amino acids. Unmatched junction bases numbered 3, after V lost 0 bases and J lost 1 base. Germline assignment: CDR1 LNHNV and CDR2 YYDKDF (reference sequence). As DNA, the CDR3 is TGTGCCACCAGCAGAGACCGGGACAGTTCCTACGAGCAGTACTTC. The encoded protein is CATSRDRDSSYEQYF.

The chain is built from TRBV28 and TRBJ2-3; weak D call: TRBD1 (6 bases). From germline, CDR1 is MDHEN and CDR2 SYDVKM. Trimming shortened V by 5 bases and J by 1 base, and 13 bases separated the two germline ends. This CDR3 contains 15 residues. Here the CDR3 DNA reads TGTGCCAGCAGTGCGGACAGTTCGCGCACAGATACGCAGTATTTT. Protein: CASSADSSRTDTQYF.

The V and J genes are TRBV27 and TRBJ2-7; maybe TRBD1 (6 bases). V gave up 6 bases and J gave up 5 bases, with 17 bases separating them. Germline V gene lookup returns CDR1 MNHEY and CDR2 SMNVEV (reference sequence). This CDR3 is 14 amino acids long. Written as DNA, the CDR3 is TGTGCCAGCAGCTTCCTAAACAGGGCACACGAGCAGTACTTC. Encoded protein: CASSFLNRAHEQYF.

In its sample, this clone was seen once. V is TRBV5-6 and J is TRBJ1-2; no definite D call. The CDR3 is 14 amino acids. Trimming removed 4 bases from V and 7 bases from J, with 17 bases in between. Germline CDR1 is SGHDT and CDR2 is YYEEEE. CDR3 DNA sequence: TGTGCCAGCAGCCGCCTGTTAGGCGGCCTTGGCTACACCTTC. Protein product: CASSRLLGGLGYTF. Using reference TRBV5-6 and TRBJ1-2 for the parts outside the CDR3, the full variable domain is DAGVTQSPTHLIKTRGQQVTLRCSPKSGHDTVSWYQQALGQGPQFIFQYYEEEERQRGNFPDRFSGHQFPNYSSELNVNALLLGDSALYLCASSRLLGGLGYTFGSGTRLTVV.

The rearrangement links TRBV9 to TRBJ1-1; TRBD1 might be the D (5 bases). This CDR3 is 13 amino acids long. The V end lost 5 bases, the J end lost 1 base, and 9 bases lay between the germline ends. Germline V gene sequence: CDR1 SGDLS, CDR2 YYNGEE. In DNA form, the CDR3 reads TGTGCCAGCAGTCCCACAGGGAACACTGAAGCTTTCTTT. Its protein is CASSPTGNTEAFF.

This clone was detected only once. The chain joins TRBV7-8 to TRBJ2-2; no firm D call. Germline assignment: CDR1 SGHVS and CDR2 FQNEAQ. V lost 3 bases and J lost 0, with 5 bases in between. The CDR3 is made up of 14 amino acids. CDR3 nucleotides: TGTGCCAGCAGCTTTAGAGCGAACACCGGGGAGCTGTTTTTT. Encoded protein: CASSFRANTGELFF.

Regarding this clone: The likely explanation is a read error, given a far larger clone one base away. Additional DNA sequences in this sample encode the identical CDR3. The V gene is TRBV7-9, the J gene TRBJ2-1; 13 bases align to TRBD2. With 5 bases clipped from V and 1 base from J, the junction kept 11 bases outside the gene matches. Looked up from germline, CDR1 is SEHNR and CDR2 is FQNEAQ (reference sequence). The CDR3 is made up of 19 amino acids. The chain's CDR3 is CASSPPGLAGDGSYNEQFF. The CDR3 bases are TGTGCCAGCAGCCCCCCCGGACTAGCGGGAGACGGGTCCTACAATGAGCAGTTCTTC.

The chain uses TRBV11-2 and TRBJ2-7; D is tentatively TRBD1 or TRBD2 (5 bases each). In germline, CDR1 is SGHAT, CDR2 FQNNGV. Between the trimmed V and J ends, which lost 0 bases and 2 bases, there was a span of 11 bases. The length of the CDR3 is 15 residues. The CDR3 loop is CASSLDYRGPYEQYF. CDR3 nucleotide sequence: TGTGCCAGCAGCTTAGATTATCGGGGACCCTACGAGCAGTACTTC.

This chain links TRBV30 with TRBJ1-4, with unresolved D. Trimming pared 3 bases from V and 6 bases from J, leaving 8 bases between. This CDR3 is 12 amino acids long. CDR1 GTSNPN and CDR2 SVGIG come from the germline V gene (reference sequence). The CDR3, as DNA: TGTGCCTGGAGGGACGGCCATGAAAAACTGTTTTTT. This encodes CAWRDGHEKLFF.

This clone appeared once. This probably arose from a read error, given a far larger clone one base away. The rearrangement uses TRBV28 and TRBJ2-7; no clear D. V was clipped by 3 bases and J by 0 bases, with 3 bases between them. Germline lookup yields CDR1 MDHEN and CDR2 SYDVKM. This CDR3 region has 12 residues. The CDR3 protein is CASSFGSYEQYF. In DNA, the CDR3 is TGTGCCAGCAGTTTCGGCTCCTACGAGCAGTACTTC.

The chain employs TRBV14 and TRBJ2-1; TRBD1 matches at 10 bases. The CDR3 runs to 15 residues. Germline V CDR1 and CDR2: SGHDN, FVKESK. After removal of 8 bases from V and 4 bases from J, the junction contained 8 bases not matched to a gene. In DNA, the CDR3 is TGTGCCAGCTCCCCCGGGACAGGGGTATACAATGAGCAGTTCTTC. It codes for CASSPGTGVYNEQFF. Using reference TRBV14 and TRBJ2-1 for the parts outside the CDR3, the full variable domain is EAGVTQFPSHSVIEKGQTVTLRCDPISGHDNLYWYRRVMGKEIKFLLHFVKESKQDESGMPNNRFLAERTGGTYSTLKVQPAELEDSGVYFCASSPGTGVYNEQFFGPGTRLTVL.

The chain joins TRBV30 to TRBJ2-7, with D unclear. CDR3 length equals 16 residues. The germline V gene encodes CDR1 GTSNPN and CDR2 SVGIG (reference sequence). Trimming pared 0 bases from V and 2 bases from J, leaving 17 bases between. CDR3 protein: CAWSVRVVRRPYEQYF. CDR3 in DNA: TGTGCCTGGAGTGTACGGGTCGTGAGACGGCCCTACGAGCAGTACTTC. Using reference TRBV30 and TRBJ2-7 for the parts outside the CDR3, the full variable domain is SQTIHQWPATLVQPVGSPLSLECTVEGTSNPNLYWYRQAAGRGLQLLFYSVGIGQISSEVPQNLSASRPQDRQFILSSKKLLLSDSGFYLCAWSVRVVRRPYEQYFGPGTRLTVT.